One and the same sample provided the 24 T cell receptor beta chains below, sequenced in a study of T cell responses to AZD1222 COVID-19 vaccine. Libraries were prepared by immunoSEQ multiplex PCR; TCRdb keeps only in-frame clonotypes and omits some of them. The sample contains 100,000 to 150,000 clones, roughly 92% of which appear only once. The sample here was peripheral blood, taken on day 0 of AZD1222 vaccination. The receptors were sampled from an adult in good health.

This chain joins TRBV6-5 and TRBJ2-3, with D unresolved. Trimming pared 4 bases from V and 7 bases from J, leaving 6 bases between. From germline, CDR1 is MNHEY and CDR2 SVGAGI. This CDR3 has 11 residues. The CDR3 loop reads CASSLGYTQYF. CDR3 nucleotide sequence: TGTGCCAGCAGTTTAGGATATACGCAGTATTTT.

The V gene is TRBV2, the J gene TRBJ2-3, with D perhaps matching TRBD2 (7 bases). The germline V gene has CDR1 SNHLY and CDR2 FYNNEI. This CDR3 spans 17 amino acids. Deletions cut 4 bases from V and 6 bases from J, with 23 bases between. CDR3 in amino acids: CASSVGQPGGAGDTQYF. In DNA, the CDR3 is TGTGCCAGCAGTGTTGGGCAGCCTGGGGGGGCCGGGGATACGCAGTATTTT.

V usage is TRBV7-3 and J usage is TRBJ1-3; 7 bases map to TRBD1. The CDR3 sequence is 15 residues long. V lost 0 bases to trimming and J lost 8 bases; unmatched junction nucleotides: 7. Germline V gives CDR1 SGHTA, CDR2 FQGTGA. Written as DNA, the CDR3 is TGTGCCAGCAGCTTAACTAGGGGCCAGGGGGACACCATATATTTT. Its translation: CASSLTRGQGDTIYF.

The chain carries TRBV2 and TRBJ1-1, with a weak D call TRBD1 (6 bases). Trimming removed 4 bases from V and 2 bases from J, with 11 bases in between. The CDR3 covers 14 residues. The germline V gene encodes CDR1 SNHLY and CDR2 FYNNEI. CDR3 residues: CASSAGQQNTEAFF. The CDR3 bases are TGTGCCAGCAGTGCTGGACAGCAAAACACTGAAGCTTTCTTT.

The chain is built from TRBV9 and TRBJ1-2, with a tentative D call TRBD1 (6 bases). The CDR3 runs to 15 residues. Germline V lookup: CDR1 SGDLS, CDR2 YYNGEE. V lost 0 bases to trimming and J lost 4 bases, with 13 bases between them. The CDR3 bases are TGTGCCAGCAGCGTAGGGGGGGCTGAGGGCTATGGCTACACCTTC. Its translation: CASSVGGAEGYGYTF.

CDR3 bases: TGTGCCTGGAGTGTACAGGGGCCGCCGCCCCAGCATTTT. It yields the protein CAWSVQGPPPQHF. The J gene is TRBJ1-5, the V gene TRBV30, with 7 bases identical to TRBD1. The trim removed 0 bases at V and 9 bases at J, leaving 5 bases unmatched. Germline V gene lookup returns CDR1 GTSNPN and CDR2 SVGIG (reference sequence). The CDR3 sequence is 13 residues long.

V gene TRBV19 combines with J gene TRBJ1-1; unclear D gene. This CDR3 is 14 amino acids long. V lost 3 bases to trimming and J lost 1 base, with 9 bases between them. From germline, CDR1 is LNHDA and CDR2 SQIVND (reference sequence). For the CDR3, the DNA is TGTGCCAGTAGTATGGATACCTCGAACACTGAAGCTTTCTTT. Amino acid sequence: CASSMDTSNTEAFF.

The gene calls are TRBV4-1 and TRBJ1-2, with TRBD1 identical over 8 bases. This CDR3 region has 18 residues. Germline V CDR1 and CDR2: MGHRA, YSYEKL. Trimming took 1 base from V and 0 from J; bases not matched to a gene: 10. The CDR3 protein is CASSQAVDRGGSNYGYTF. CDR3 nucleotide sequence: TGCGCCAGCAGCCAAGCCGTCGACAGGGGAGGGTCTAACTATGGCTACACCTTC.

CDR3 region: CASSLWVNTEAFF. The CDR3 nucleotides read TGTGCCAGCAGCCTGTGGGTGAACACTGAAGCTTTCTTT. The V call is TRBV3-1 (or the pseudogene TRBV3-2), the J call TRBJ1-1, with no clear D. CDR3 length: 13 residues. The germline CDR1 and CDR2 sequences are LGHDT and YNNKEL (reference sequence). The V and J ends lost 4 bases and 0 bases respectively, with 6 bases between them.

The chain joins TRBV3-1 (or the pseudogene TRBV3-2) to TRBJ1-2, with a tentative D call TRBD1 (5 bases). The CDR3 spans 14 residues. V lost 3 bases to trimming and J lost 8 bases, with 16 bases between them. Looked up from germline, CDR1 is LGHDT and CDR2 is YNNKEL (reference sequence). As DNA, the CDR3 is TGTGCCAGCAGCCAGCATACGGGGGAGAGGGGCTACACCTTC. Its protein product is CASSQHTGERGYTF.

The chain joins TRBV19 to TRBJ1-2, with D tentatively TRBD1 (6 bases). The germline V and J ends were trimmed by 2 bases and 2 bases, with 9 bases remaining between them. There are 14 residues in the CDR3. Germline V CDR1 and CDR2: LNHDA, SQIVND (reference sequence). The DNA of the CDR3 is TGTGCCAGTAGTATATTGACAGGCAACTATGGCTACACCTTC. It translates to CASSILTGNYGYTF.

V usage is TRBV13 and J usage is TRBJ1-1; 7 bases fit TRBD1. The CDR3 loop spans 13 amino acids. Germline V lookup: CDR1 PRHDT, CDR2 FYEKMQ (reference sequence). V shed 6 bases, J shed 1 base, and the junction held 2 bases outside the gene matches. The CDR3 reads CASRGQQNTEAFF. CDR3 DNA sequence: TGTGCCAGCAGGGGACAGCAGAACACTGAAGCTTTCTTT.

This clone was seen just once. CDR3 nucleotides: TGTGCCAGCAGCCTCACAGGGGGGTATGGCTACACCTTC. It translates to CASSLTGGYGYTF. V gene TRBV28 combines with J gene TRBJ1-2; 8 bases are shared with TRBD1. This CDR3 comprises 13 residues. V dropped 6 bases and J dropped 5; count of bases not matched to a gene: 5. Germline V gives CDR1 MDHEN, CDR2 SYDVKM.

This chain joins TRBV11-3 and TRBJ2-1, with D perhaps given as TRBD1 or TRBD2 (6 bases each). With 8 bases removed from V and 7 bases from J, the gap between germline ends came to 15 bases. Germline V gene data show CDR1 as SGHNT and CDR2 as YENEEA. The CDR3 spans 13 residues. CDR3 bases: TGTGCCAGCCAAGGGGGGAGGAGGAATGAGCAGTTCTTC. Translating it yields CASQGGRRNEQFF.

The chain joins TRBV9 to TRBJ2-7; the D gene is possibly TRBD1 (6 bases). The V end lost 4 bases, the J end lost 3 bases, and 17 bases lay between the germline ends. CDR1 SGDLS and CDR2 YYNGEE come from the germline V gene. The CDR3 has 15 residues. As DNA, the CDR3 is TGTGCCAGCAGCCCCGGACAGCGCCTGCTCTACGAGCAGTACTTC. It yields the protein CASSPGQRLLYEQYF. Based on the CDR3 plus reference TRBV9 and TRBJ2-7, the full variable domain is DSGVTQTPKHLITATGQRVTLRCSPRSGDLSVYWYQQSLDQGLQFLIQYYNGEERAKGNILERFSAQQFPDLHSELNLSSLELGDSALYFCASSPGQRLLYEQYFGPGTRLTVT.

This chain joins TRBV5-1 and TRBJ2-1, with D possibly being TRBD2 (5 bases). CDR3 length: 14 residues. CDR1 and CDR2 (germline): SGHRS, YFSETQ. The V end lost 0 bases, the J end lost 5 bases, and 9 bases lay between the germline ends. The CDR3 DNA reads as TGCGCCAGCAGCTTGGTTGTGAGGGACAATGAGCAGTTCTTC. Translating it yields CASSLVVRDNEQFF.

This rearrangement joins TRBV4-1 to TRBJ1-2; D might be TRBD1 (5 bases). The germline V and J ends were trimmed by 4 bases and 2 bases, with 14 bases remaining between them. This CDR3 comprises 15 residues. Germline V gene data show CDR1 as MGHRA and CDR2 as YSYEKL. CDR3 bases: TGCGCCAGCAGCCGAACAGTACAGGCGAACTATGGCTACACCTTC. It codes for CASSRTVQANYGYTF.

The chain recombines TRBV2 with TRBJ1-2, with 7 bases matching TRBD1. In germline, CDR1 is SNHLY, CDR2 FYNNEI. This CDR3 has 14 residues. The V and J ends lost 5 bases and 5 bases, in that order; junction bases with no gene match: 8. This chain's CDR3 is CASSWGQNGYGYTF. As DNA, the CDR3 is TGTGCCAGCAGTTGGGGACAGAATGGATATGGCTACACCTTC.

The chain couples TRBV29-1 to TRBJ1-1; possible D gene TRBD1, 6 bases. The CDR3 runs to 12 residues. Germline CDR1 SQVTM, CDR2 ANQGSEA. Trimming pared 6 bases from V and 3 bases from J, leaving 11 bases between. This CDR3 is CSVATGYTEAFF. The CDR3 region has the DNA TGCAGCGTGGCGACAGGCTACACTGAAGCTTTCTTT.

The chain is built from TRBV5-5 and TRBJ1-1; TRBD1 matches at 8 bases. Germline V gene data show CDR1 as SGHKS and CDR2 as YYEKEE (reference sequence). The V gene end was trimmed by 3 bases and the J gene end by 10 bases; junction bases not matched to a gene: 8. The CDR3 length is 13 residues. CDR3: CASSSGQGIAAFF. CDR3 DNA sequence: TGTGCCAGCAGCTCCGGACAGGGAATAGCAGCTTTCTTT.

Here the CDR3 reads CASSPEPRTGDGYTF. DNA for the CDR3: TGCGCCAGCAGCCCCGAGCCCCGGACAGGGGATGGCTACACCTTC. This chain joins TRBV5-1 and TRBJ1-2, with 9 bases lining up with TRBD1. CDR1 and CDR2 from the germline V gene are SGHRS and YFSETQ. The CDR3 is made up of 15 amino acids. Losses at the gene ends were 4 bases for V and 6 bases for J; bases not matched to a gene: 10.

The gene calls are TRBV5-1 and TRBJ1-4; D remains unclear. The CDR3 spans 16 residues. Germline CDR1 is SGHRS and CDR2 is YFSETQ. V was pared by 1 base and J by 0 bases, with 10 bases between. The CDR3 spells CASSLTGATTNEKLFF. As DNA, the CDR3 is TGCGCCAGCAGCTTGACGGGCGCTACAACTAATGAAAAACTGTTTTTT.

The J gene is TRBJ1-6, the V gene TRBV13; 10 nucleotides align to TRBD1. The ends lost 5 bases at V and 7 bases at J; junction bases unmatched: 5. Germline V lookup: CDR1 PRHDT, CDR2 FYEKMQ (reference sequence). This CDR3 region has 15 residues. In DNA, the CDR3 is TGTGCCAGCAGCCGGGGACAGGGGCCCAATTCACCCCTCCACTTT. This gives the protein CASSRGQGPNSPLHF.

The chain is built from TRBV28 and TRBJ1-2; D is unresolved. The CDR3 loop spans 12 amino acids. V lost 1 base, J lost 5 bases, and 5 bases lay in between. Germline values: CDR1 MDHEN, CDR2 SYDVKM. The CDR3 loop reads CASSLSKYGYTF. In nucleotides, the CDR3 is TGTGCCAGCAGTTTATCGAAGTATGGCTACACCTTC.